These T cell receptor beta chains were read from a single sample in a study of blood T cell repertoires in COVID-19. The data were produced by immunoSEQ multiplex PCR, yet TCRdb's version contains in-frame clones alone and is incomplete. Among 200,000 to 300,000 clones, around 90% were seen once, and the ten largest hold approximately 0.8%. The specimen was peripheral blood. The receptors derive from a man aged 30 to 39 with COVID-19, enrolled during active disease. Both conserved end residues are part of each CDR3. Fields, in order: CDR3 protein, CDR3 DNA, V gene, J gene, D gene, clone size. D genes are given only for firm matches. Size is stated for part of the rows, as once, few or many counts, or as a class when the clone is expanded.

CDR3 protein: CSVVWQGDTEAFF
CDR3 DNA: TGCAGCGTTGTCTGGCAGGGGGACACTGAAGCTTTCTTT
V gene: TRBV29-1
J gene: TRBJ1-1
D gene: TRBD1
clone size: NA

CDR3 protein: CATSRGTGASVNYGYTF
CDR3 DNA: TGTGCCACCAGCAGAGGGACAGGAGCGTCGGTTAACTATGGCTACACCTTC
V gene: TRBV15
J gene: TRBJ1-2
D gene: TRBD1
clone size: NA

CDR3 protein: CASSENRGNTIYF
CDR3 DNA: TGTGCCAGCAGTGAGAATCGGGGAAACACCATATATTTT
V gene: TRBV2
J gene: TRBJ1-3
D gene: NA
clone size: once

CDR3 protein: CASSPDRGLGYTF
CDR3 DNA: TGTGCCAGTAGCCCGGACAGGGGGCTTGGCTACACCTTC
V gene: TRBV19
J gene: TRBJ1-2
D gene: TRBD1
clone size: NA

CDR3 protein: CASSLGQKPMNTEAFF
CDR3 DNA: TGCGCCAGCAGCTTGGGACAGAAACCCATGAACACTGAAGCTTTCTTT
V gene: TRBV5-1
J gene: TRBJ1-1
D gene: NA
clone size: NA

CDR3 protein: CASSTQTRNEQFF
CDR3 DNA: TGTGCCAGCAGTACCCAGACACGCAATGAGCAGTTCTTC
V gene: TRBV12-3/TRBV12-4
J gene: TRBJ2-1
D gene: NA
clone size: few

CDR3 protein: CASSQDGWRGGRGTDTQYF
CDR3 DNA: TGCGCCAGCAGCCAAGATGGATGGCGGGGGGGTCGGGGCACAGATACGCAGTATTTT
V gene: TRBV4-1
J gene: TRBJ2-3
D gene: TRBD2
clone size: NA

CDR3 protein: CASSLAFLDSPLHF
CDR3 DNA: TGTGCCAGCAGCTTAGCGTTCCTCGATTCACCCCTCCACTTT
V gene: TRBV11-2
J gene: TRBJ1-6
D gene: NA
clone size: once

CDR3 protein: CASSSGQVNTDTQYF
CDR3 DNA: TGTGCCAGCAGCTCAGGACAGGTTAACACAGATACGCAGTATTTT
V gene: TRBV11-1
J gene: TRBJ2-3
D gene: TRBD1
clone size: NA

CDR3 protein: CATRAGQGAGELFF
CDR3 DNA: TGTGCCACACGGGCAGGGCAGGGGGCCGGGGAGCTGTTTTTT
V gene: TRBV19
J gene: TRBJ2-2
D gene: TRBD1
clone size: NA

CDR3 protein: CATSREVLLAGAVDTQYF
CDR3 DNA: TGTGCCACCAGCAGAGAAGTCCTGCTAGCGGGGGCGGTAGATACGCAGTATTTT
V gene: TRBV15
J gene: TRBJ2-3
D gene: TRBD2
clone size: NA

CDR3 protein: CASSLMGTGVFVEQFF
CDR3 DNA: TGTGCCAGCAGCTTAATGGGGACAGGGGTTTTCGTTGAGCAGTTCTTC
V gene: TRBV7-6
J gene: TRBJ2-1
D gene: TRBD1
clone size: NA

CDR3 protein: CASSLDGSENTIYF
CDR3 DNA: TGTGCCAGCAGCTTAGACGGTTCTGAGAACACCATATATTTT
V gene: TRBV7-2
J gene: TRBJ1-3
D gene: NA
clone size: NA

CDR3 protein: CASSPPFAHEGNTEAFF
CDR3 DNA: TGTGCCAGCAGTCCCCCATTCGCACATGAGGGAAACACTGAAGCTTTCTTT
V gene: TRBV7-9
J gene: TRBJ1-1
D gene: NA
clone size: NA

CDR3 protein: CACRSGAGTEAFF
CDR3 DNA: TGTGCCTGCAGATCGGGAGCAGGGACTGAAGCTTTCTTT
V gene: TRBV30
J gene: TRBJ1-1
D gene: NA
clone size: NA

CDR3 protein: CASRSGTNEKLFF
CDR3 DNA: TGTGCCAGCCGAAGCGGAACTAATGAAAAACTGTTTTTT
V gene: TRBV19
J gene: TRBJ1-4
D gene: NA
clone size: NA

CDR3 protein: CASSLREHQETQYF
CDR3 DNA: TGTGCCAGCAGCCTGAGGGAGCACCAAGAGACCCAGTACTTC
V gene: TRBV5-4
J gene: TRBJ2-5
D gene: NA
clone size: NA

CDR3 protein: CASSLDREGRYGYTF
CDR3 DNA: TGCGCCAGCAGCTTGGACAGGGAAGGTCGCTATGGCTACACCTTC
V gene: TRBV5-1
J gene: TRBJ1-2
D gene: NA
clone size: NA

CDR3 protein: CASSYSVGGRLEGYTF
CDR3 DNA: TGTGCCAGCAGTTACTCCGTGGGGGGGCGCTTAGAGGGCTACACCTTC
V gene: TRBV6-5
J gene: TRBJ1-2
D gene: NA
clone size: NA

CDR3 protein: CASSMEAGGLVGTQYF
CDR3 DNA: TGTGCCAGTAGTATGGAGGCGGGGGGGCTGGTAGGGACCCAGTACTTC
V gene: TRBV19
J gene: TRBJ2-5
D gene: TRBD2
clone size: NA

CDR3 protein: CASSYTNIGEWTF
CDR3 DNA: TGTGCCAGCAGTTACACGAATATCGGTGAATGGACCTTC
V gene: TRBV6-5
J gene: TRBJ1-2
D gene: NA
clone size: NA

CDR3 protein: CASKSDGDAGNTIYF
CDR3 DNA: TGTGCCAGCAAATCGGACGGGGATGCTGGAAACACCATATATTTT
V gene: TRBV6-6
J gene: TRBJ1-3
D gene: NA
clone size: NA

CDR3 protein: CASSQEGRGTEAFF
CDR3 DNA: TGTGCCAGCAGCCAAGAAGGCAGGGGCACTGAAGCTTTCTTT
V gene: TRBV3-1/TRBV3-2
J gene: TRBJ1-1
D gene: NA
clone size: NA

CDR3 protein: CASTPRGSTEAFF
CDR3 DNA: TGTGCCAGCACCCCACGGGGGTCCACTGAAGCTTTCTTT
V gene: TRBV3-1/TRBV3-2
J gene: TRBJ1-1
D gene: NA
clone size: NA

CDR3 protein: CASSQGRGSMGYTF
CDR3 DNA: TGTGCCAGCAGCCAAGGCAGGGGATCTATGGGCTACACCTTC
V gene: TRBV3-1/TRBV3-2
J gene: TRBJ1-2
D gene: NA
clone size: NA

CDR3 protein: CASSQELMQYQETQYF
CDR3 DNA: TGTGCCAGCAGCCAAGAACTCATGCAATACCAAGAGACCCAGTACTTC
V gene: TRBV14
J gene: TRBJ2-5
D gene: NA
clone size: NA

CDR3 protein: CASSDIAGGQETQYF
CDR3 DNA: TGCGCCAGCAGTGACATAGCGGGGGGTCAAGAGACCCAGTACTTC
V gene: TRBV10-1
J gene: TRBJ2-5
D gene: TRBD2
clone size: NA

CDR3 protein: CASTLGGGASTDTQYF
CDR3 DNA: TGTGCCAGCACCCTTGGCGGGGGGGCCTCCACAGATACGCAGTATTTT
V gene: TRBV6-6
J gene: TRBJ2-3
D gene: TRBD2
clone size: NA

CDR3 protein: CASSFGGSQTYEQYF
CDR3 DNA: TGCGCCAGCAGCTTTGGCGGCTCTCAGACCTACGAGCAGTACTTC
V gene: TRBV5-1
J gene: TRBJ2-7
D gene: NA
clone size: NA

CDR3 protein: CSPRGAGGEQFF
CDR3 DNA: TGCAGCCCCCGGGGGGCCGGGGGAGAGCAGTTCTTC
V gene: TRBV29-1
J gene: TRBJ2-1
D gene: NA
clone size: NA

CDR3 protein: CASSLDIRDRLQETQYF
CDR3 DNA: TGTGCCAGCAGCTTAGACATCCGGGACAGACTACAAGAGACCCAGTACTTC
V gene: TRBV11-2
J gene: TRBJ2-5
D gene: TRBD1
clone size: NA

CDR3 protein: CASSLGQTYEQYF
CDR3 DNA: TGTGCCAGCAGCCTGGGACAGACCTACGAGCAGTACTTC
V gene: TRBV27
J gene: TRBJ2-7
D gene: TRBD1
clone size: NA

CDR3 protein: CASSTAPLGAGGQDTQYF
CDR3 DNA: TGTGCCAGCAGCACCGCCCCCCTTGGAGCGGGGGGCCAAGATACGCAGTATTTT
V gene: TRBV5-5
J gene: TRBJ2-3
D gene: TRBD2
clone size: NA

CDR3 protein: CASSQEGGRTSGEQYF
CDR3 DNA: TGCGCCAGCAGCCAAGAAGGAGGACGAACTAGTGGCGAGCAGTACTTC
V gene: TRBV4-1
J gene: TRBJ2-7
D gene: NA
clone size: few

CDR3 protein: CASSIASGQPQHF
CDR3 DNA: TGTGCCAGTAGTATAGCCTCAGGGCAGCCCCAGCATTTT
V gene: TRBV19
J gene: TRBJ1-5
D gene: NA
clone size: NA